A single sample is the source of the 8 T cell receptor beta chains below, sequenced in a study of beta chain features in type 1 diabetes. As every portion of the isolated RNA was reverse transcribed, the sequencing read expressed TCRB transcripts. Data came from immunoSEQ multiplex PCR; TCRdb stores just in-frame clones and leaves some out. The table records under 500,000 clones, around 30% of them present only once. Source material: naive CD4+ T cells from blood. These receptors were collected from a man between 18 and 29 years old in good health.

The J gene is TRBJ2-7, the V gene TRBV21-1; the table names TRBD2, a call not compared with the DNA. TRBV21-1 is a recognized pseudogene. This CDR3 spans 13 amino acids. CDR3 loop: CASSKGREYEQYF. CDR3 DNA sequence: TGTGCCAGCAGCAAAGGTAGAGAATACGAGCAGTACTTC.

The rearrangement links TRBV6-1 to TRBJ2-5, with 11 nucleotides matching TRBD1. J lost 2 bases, V lost 6 bases, and 2 bases had no gene match. This CDR3 spans 14 amino acids. Germline CDR1 reads MNHNS; CDR2 reads SASEGT. The CDR3 sequence: CASRRDRGQETQYF. The CDR3 region has the DNA TGTGCCAGCAGGAGGGACAGGGGGCAAGAGACCCAGTACTTC.

Concerning this clone: Other DNA sequences in the same sample also yield this CDR3. The chain employs TRBV29-1 and TRBJ2-1; D remains ambiguous. This CDR3 has 13 residues. Germline CDR1 SQVTM, CDR2 ANQGSEA. V dropped 2 bases and J dropped 4 bases, with 9 bases sitting between them. The CDR3 region is CSVERGSYNEQFF. CDR3 bases: TGCAGCGTTGAACGTGGTTCTTACAATGAGCAGTTCTTC.

CDR3 DNA: TGTGCCAGCAGCCAAGGTGGCAGGGGGGCCTACAATGAGCAGTTCTTC. As protein: CASSQGGRGAYNEQFF. The chain combines TRBV4-2 with TRBJ2-1, with a possible D match to TRBD1 (7 bases). V was shortened by 1 base and J by 2 bases, with 12 bases between the two germline ends. This CDR3 spans 16 amino acids. CDR1 LGHNA and CDR2 YNFKEQ come from the germline V gene.

DNA of the CDR3: TGTGCCAGCAGCTCTCGGACAGGGATGAACACTGAAGCTTTCTTT. Protein sequence: CASSSRTGMNTEAFF. This chain joins TRBV9 and TRBJ1-1, with 8 bases that match TRBD1. This CDR3 comprises 15 residues. The V gene end was trimmed by 4 bases and the J gene end by 0 bases; junction bases not matched to a gene: 5. From germline, CDR1 is SGDLS and CDR2 YYNGEE.

This clone was found a few times. The chain has TRBV4-3 and TRBJ2-3; TRBD2 is a possible D gene (5 bases). CDR1 and CDR2 (germline): LGHNA, YSLEER. V lost 1 base and J 0 bases, leaving 11 bases between the germline ends. The CDR3 runs 16 residues. The CDR3, as DNA: TGCGCCAGCAGCCAAGGGGCTAGCACTAGCACAGATACGCAGTATTTT. Translating it yields CASSQGASTSTDTQYF.

The chain links TRBV9 to TRBJ2-1, with TRBD2 as a possible D gene (6 bases). The ends were cut back, 0 bases at V and 9 bases at J, with 19 bases in the middle. The V gene's germline CDR1 is SGDLS and CDR2 YYNGEE. This CDR3 region has 16 residues. The CDR3 is CASSVGSGTSEGEQFF. In DNA, the CDR3 is TGTGCCAGCAGCGTAGGATCCGGGACTTCCGAGGGTGAGCAGTTCTTC.

The J gene is TRBJ1-1, the V gene TRBV7-2; D is uncertain. Per the germline V gene, CDR1 is SGHTA and CDR2 is FQGNSA. The CDR3 spans 14 residues. Trimming removed 3 bases at V and 0 bases at J, with 8 bases between. The CDR3 protein is CASSLSRVNTEAFF. The CDR3 bases are TGTGCCAGCAGCTTGTCTCGGGTGAACACTGAAGCTTTCTTT.